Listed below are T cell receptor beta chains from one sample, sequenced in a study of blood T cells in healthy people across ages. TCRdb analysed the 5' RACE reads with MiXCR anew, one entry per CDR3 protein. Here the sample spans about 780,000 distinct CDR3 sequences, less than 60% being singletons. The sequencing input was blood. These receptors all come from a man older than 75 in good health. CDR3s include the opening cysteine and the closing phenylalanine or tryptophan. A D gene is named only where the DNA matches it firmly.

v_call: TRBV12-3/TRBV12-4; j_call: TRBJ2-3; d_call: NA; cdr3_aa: CASRDGMGADVQYF
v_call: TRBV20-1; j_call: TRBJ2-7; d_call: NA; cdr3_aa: CSARATAPLGYEQYF
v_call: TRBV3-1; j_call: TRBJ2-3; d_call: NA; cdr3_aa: CASRAAGDTQYF
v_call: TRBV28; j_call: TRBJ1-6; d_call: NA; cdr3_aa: CASRPNRMEVDSPPHF
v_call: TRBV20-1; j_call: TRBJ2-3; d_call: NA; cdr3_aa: CSAGAHEDTQYF
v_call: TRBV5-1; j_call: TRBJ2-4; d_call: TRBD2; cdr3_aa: CASSSTSGRADIQYF
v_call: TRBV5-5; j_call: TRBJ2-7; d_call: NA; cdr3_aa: CASSLVTAANYEQYF
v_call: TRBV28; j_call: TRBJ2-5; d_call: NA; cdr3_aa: CASSPTRPQETQYF
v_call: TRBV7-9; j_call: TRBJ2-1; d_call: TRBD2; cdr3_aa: CASSLTGLAGDDEQFF
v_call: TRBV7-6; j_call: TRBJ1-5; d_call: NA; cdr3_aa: CASSVDPNQPQHF
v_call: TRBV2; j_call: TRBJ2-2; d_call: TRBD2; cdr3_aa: CARSDSTSGFNTGELFF
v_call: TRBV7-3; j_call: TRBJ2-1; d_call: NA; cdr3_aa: CASSSTMGDRSAEQFF
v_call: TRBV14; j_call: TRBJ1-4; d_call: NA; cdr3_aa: CASSQMRATNEKLFF
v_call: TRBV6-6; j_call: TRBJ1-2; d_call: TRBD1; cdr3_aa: CASRGTACTF